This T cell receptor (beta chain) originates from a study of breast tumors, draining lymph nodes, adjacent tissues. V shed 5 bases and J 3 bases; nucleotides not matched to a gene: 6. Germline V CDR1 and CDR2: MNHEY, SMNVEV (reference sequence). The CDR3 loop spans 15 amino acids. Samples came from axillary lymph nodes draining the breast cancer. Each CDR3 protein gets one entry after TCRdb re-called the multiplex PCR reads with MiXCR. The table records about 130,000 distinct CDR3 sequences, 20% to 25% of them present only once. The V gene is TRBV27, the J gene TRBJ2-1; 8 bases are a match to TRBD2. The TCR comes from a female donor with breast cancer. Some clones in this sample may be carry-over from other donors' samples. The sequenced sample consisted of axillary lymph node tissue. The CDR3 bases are TGTGCCAGCAGTACTAGCGGCGACTTCTACAATGAGCAGTTCTTC. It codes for CASSTSGDFYNEQFF.